This T cell receptor beta chain is drawn from a study of control samples from healthy donors and cancer patients. Sequencing used immunoSEQ multiplex PCR; TCRdb keeps in-frame clones, though not all of them. The repertoire has 10,000 or so clones, about nine tenths of them found once; the top ten carry under 25%. Germline values: CDR1 GTSNPN, CDR2 SVGIG (reference sequence). With 8 bases removed from V and 4 bases from J, the gap between germline ends came to 26 bases. The CDR3 extends over 16 amino acids. The rearrangement joins TRBV30 to TRBJ2-5; D is possibly TRBD1 or TRBD2 (6 bases each). The receptor's source is a man between 60 and 75 years old with colorectal cancer. The sequenced material came from PBMCs. CDR3 nucleotides: TGTGCCAGTTCAAGGGGGGACCAAGGGGGAGGAGAGACCCAGTACTTC. Translation gives CASSRGDQGGGETQYF.